The present entry profiles one T cell receptor (beta chain) with its context. The CDR3 has 11 amino acids. Germline CDR1 and CDR2: DFQATT and SNEGSKA (reference sequence). Data came from immunoSEQ multiplex PCR; TCRdb stores just in-frame clones and leaves some out. The sample yields about 160,000 clones, around 84% seen once. The data were obtained in a study of blood T cell repertoires in COVID-19. Study summary: Sources were T cells, B-cell-depleted T cells, or PBMCs; the material itself was cDNA or gDNA.

Sequencing used peripheral blood. This chain links TRBV20-1 with TRBJ2-4, with D hard to call. The TCR originated in a woman older than 75 with acute or convalescent COVID-19. The CDR3 here is CSLLAKNIQYF. CDR3 bases: TGCAGCCTTCTCGCCAAAAACATTCAGTACTTC.